One sample yielded the 18 T cell receptor beta chains listed below, sequenced in a study of blood T cell repertoires in COVID-19. Sequencing was performed with immunoSEQ multiplex PCR; in TCRdb, only in-frame clones are kept and a portion is missing. The repertoire holds fewer than 300,000 clones, 91% seen once, with around 2.2% in the top ten. Sequenced: peripheral blood. These receptors all stem from a woman aged 30 to 39 with COVID-19, enrolled during active disease.

The J gene is TRBJ1-2, the V gene TRBV30; TRBD1 is a possible D gene (6 bases). The length of the CDR3 is 12 residues. Trimming removed 3 bases at V and 2 bases at J, with 7 bases between. CDR1 and CDR2 (germline): GTSNPN, SVGIG (reference sequence). The CDR3 loop is CAWSGQNYGYTF. In DNA, the CDR3 is TGTGCCTGGAGCGGACAGAACTATGGCTACACCTTC. Together with reference TRBV30 and TRBJ1-2, the CDR3 gives the full variable domain: SQTIHQWPATLVQPVGSPLSLECTVEGTSNPNLYWYRQAAGRGLQLLFYSVGIGQISSEVPQNLSASRPQDRQFILSSKKLLLSDSGFYLCAWSGQNYGYTFGSGTRLTVV.

The genes are TRBV28 and TRBJ2-2; 8 bases line up with TRBD2. The V and J ends lost 2 bases and 5 bases, in that order; junction bases with no gene match: 4. The CDR3 totals 15 residues. In germline, CDR1 is MDHEN, CDR2 SYDVKM. CDR3 coding DNA: TGTGCCAGCAGTTTACCGGGACTAGTGACCGGGGAGCTGTTTTTT. Translated, it gives CASSLPGLVTGELFF.

The rearrangement links TRBV12-5 to TRBJ2-2; the D is unclear. CDR3 length: 17 residues. Per the germline V gene, CDR1 is LGHNT and CDR2 is FRNRAP. V lost 4 bases and J 4 bases, leaving 19 bases between the germline ends. The DNA for the CDR3 is TGTGCTAGTGGTTGGTCCCTAAGCGTAGATTCCACCGGGGAGCTGTTTTTT. This translates into CASGWSLSVDSTGELFF.

The genes are TRBV5-1 and TRBJ1-1; D may be TRBD1 (5 bases). Trimming shortened V by 3 bases and J by 0 bases, and 9 bases separated the two germline ends. Germline lookup yields CDR1 SGHRS and CDR2 YFSETQ. CDR3 length: 14 residues. CDR3: CASSSKGMNTEAFF. In DNA, the CDR3 is TGCGCCAGCAGCTCCAAGGGGATGAACACTGAAGCTTTCTTT.

This chain links TRBV19 with TRBJ2-3; 12 bases map to TRBD2. This CDR3 is built from 16 residues. V gave up 7 bases and J gave up 2 bases; unmatched junction bases: 7. CDR1 and CDR2 (germline): LNHDA, SQIVND (reference sequence). CDR3 DNA sequence: TGTGCCAGTAAGGGGCTAGCGGGAGGGGCCACAGATACGCAGTATTTT. As protein: CASKGLAGGATDTQYF.

The chain joins TRBV3-1 (or the pseudogene TRBV3-2) to TRBJ1-2; D uncertain. Germline V gene sequence: CDR1 LGHDT, CDR2 YNNKEL (reference sequence). The CDR3 has 15 residues. Trimming removed 4 bases at V and 2 bases at J, with 14 bases between. In DNA form, the CDR3 reads TGTGCCAGCAGCCCCCTGGCGAGGGTGAACTATGGCTACACCTTC. Residues: CASSPLARVNYGYTF.

The chain has TRBV27 and TRBJ2-5, with 9 bases fitting TRBD2. Germline loops: CDR1 MNHEY, CDR2 SMNVEV (reference sequence). With 8 bases clipped from V and 5 bases from J, the junction kept 6 bases outside the gene matches. This CDR3 is 13 amino acids long. CDR3 region: CASSIAGVETQYF. The CDR3 bases are TGTGCCAGCTCAATAGCGGGAGTTGAGACCCAGTACTTC.

V and J are TRBV19 and TRBJ1-1; 11 positions agree with TRBD1. Germline CDR1 reads LNHDA; CDR2 reads SQIVND (reference sequence). V lost 5 bases, J lost 5 bases, and 4 bases stayed unmatched. The CDR3 has 14 amino acids. Here the CDR3 reads CASSSGTGGTEAFF. The CDR3 DNA is TGTGCCAGTAGTTCCGGGACAGGGGGGACTGAAGCTTTCTTT.

J is TRBJ1-5 and V is TRBV5-1; perhaps TRBD1 as D (6 bases). The V gene lost 4 bases and the J gene lost 0 bases, with 11 bases spanning the gap. The CDR3 has 15 amino acids. Germline V gene data show CDR1 as SGHRS and CDR2 as YFSETQ. CDR3 residues: CASSIGQNSNQPQHF. The DNA for the CDR3 is TGCGCCAGCAGCATAGGACAGAATAGCAATCAGCCCCAGCATTTT. Full variable domain (remainder filled in from reference TRBV5-1 and TRBJ1-5): KAGVTQTPRYLIKTRGQQVTLSCSPISGHRSVSWYQQTPGQGLQFLFEYFSETQRNKGNFPGRFSGRQFSNSRSEMNVSTLELGDSALYLCASSIGQNSNQPQHFGDGTRLSIL.

The chain joins TRBV19 to TRBJ1-1, with D unclear. V shed 9 bases and J shed 1 base, with 12 bases lying between them. Per germline, CDR1 LNHDA and CDR2 SQIVND (reference sequence). The CDR3 contains 13 residues. This chain's CDR3 is CASSVRRNTEAFF. The CDR3, as DNA: TGTGCCAGCAGCGTGAGGAGGAACACTGAAGCTTTCTTT.

This chain uses TRBV12-3 or TRBV12-4 with TRBJ1-1; D remains unclear. Trimming removed 5 bases at V and 0 bases at J, with 7 bases between. CDR3 length equals 13 residues. The CDR3 region has the DNA TGTGCCAGCAGTCTGGCCGTGAACACTGAAGCTTTCTTT. It is translated as CASSLAVNTEAFF.

The rearrangement links TRBV2 to TRBJ2-5, with 7 bases fitting TRBD2. The V segment lost 5 bases and the J segment 7 bases; nucleotides outside the gene matches: 1. The CDR3 sequence is 11 residues long. Per the germline V gene, CDR1 is SNHLY and CDR2 is FYNNEI. The CDR3 sequence is CASSREGTQYF. In DNA, the CDR3 is TGTGCCAGCAGTAGGGAGGGGACCCAGTACTTC.

The rearrangement uses TRBV29-1 and TRBJ1-3; D is perhaps TRBD1 (5 bases). Germline CDR1 is SQVTM and CDR2 is ANQGSEA. The length of the CDR3 is 13 residues. Trimming pared 6 bases from V and 2 bases from J, leaving 11 bases between. This CDR3 reads CSVLTETGNTIYF. In nucleotides, the CDR3 is TGCAGCGTCCTGACAGAGACTGGAAACACCATATATTTT.

As to this clone: Distinct nucleotide sequences in the sample also encode this CDR3. The rearrangement links TRBV19 to TRBJ2-3; TRBD2 is a possible D gene (6 bases). CDR3 length equals 13 residues. Germline CDR1 and CDR2: LNHDA and SQIVND (reference sequence). With 5 bases removed from V and 3 bases from J, the gap between germline ends came to 9 bases. The DNA for the CDR3 is TGTGCCAGTAGTTTGAGCGGGACAGATACGCAGTATTTT. Protein sequence: CASSLSGTDTQYF.

The chain is built from TRBV15 and TRBJ1-6; TRBD1 agrees at 9 bases. The CDR3 is 15 residues long. The J segment lost 11 bases and the V segment lost 5 bases, leaving 10 bases of the junction unmatched. Germline lookup yields CDR1 LNHNV and CDR2 YYDKDF (reference sequence). CDR3 residues: CATSPRQGVGAPLHF. CDR3 bases: TGTGCCACCAGCCCGCGACAGGGGGTGGGGGCACCCCTCCACTTT.

This rearrangement joins TRBV7-9 to TRBJ1-1, with D uncertain. The CDR3 length is 13 residues. Germline V gene lookup returns CDR1 SEHNR and CDR2 FQNEAQ (reference sequence). Trimming cost V 6 bases and J 1 base, with 9 bases left between them. DNA for the CDR3: TGTGCCAGCAGTTCCGGGGAGAACACTGAAGCTTTCTTT. This encodes CASSSGENTEAFF.

J is TRBJ2-1 and V is TRBV7-7; TRBD2 matches at 8 bases. V was pared by 3 bases and J by 2 bases, with 3 bases of the junction left unmatched. Per germline, CDR1 SSHAT and CDR2 FNYEAQ (reference sequence). The CDR3 extends over 15 amino acids. As DNA, the CDR3 is TGTGCCAGCAGCTTGGGACTAGTAACCTACAATGAGCAGTTCTTC. Its protein is CASSLGLVTYNEQFF.

This rearrangement joins TRBV11-2 to TRBJ2-7; D gene unclear. From germline, CDR1 is SGHAT and CDR2 FQNNGV. Deletions cut 5 bases from V and 0 bases from J, with 17 bases between. This CDR3 comprises 16 residues. The CDR3 nucleotides read TGTGCCAGCAGCCCGACGACATCTGCGAGCTCCTACGAGCAGTACTTC. Amino acids: CASSPTTSASSYEQYF.